This T cell receptor beta chain was obtained from a study of T cells in Graves' hyperthyroidism and ophthalmopathy. Study-level results: Stable hyperthyroidism was separated from ophthalmopathy by a model based on 13 V-J features.

Reasons for excluding patients were uncontrolled infection, other autoimmune disease, pregnancy or lactation. The investigators amplified TCR beta CDR3 regions from RNA transcripts. Researchers ran a first-round RT-PCR on the TCR CDR3 using the HTBI primer set. MiXCR, run by TCRdb on the multiplex PCR reads, gives a single entry per CDR3 protein. The repertoire holds roughly 290,000 distinct CDR3 sequences, with roughly an eighth as singletons. This clonotype has ten or more counts. The antigen is unknown. Germline CDR1 and CDR2: WNHNN and SYGVQD (reference sequence). The CDR3 length is 13 residues. Losses at the gene ends were 5 bases for V and 1 base for J; bases not matched to a gene: 2.

The V gene is TRBV10-1, the J gene TRBJ2-7; 7 bases map to TRBD1. The source material was blood. This TCR derives from a woman in her thirties or forties with Graves' hyperthyroidism. CDR3 nucleotide sequence: TGCGCCAGCAGTACAGGGGTATCCTACGAGCAGTACTTC. It specifies CASSTGVSYEQYF.